This T cell receptor beta chain was captured in a study of blood T cell dynamics during melanoma immunotherapy. Whole-study context: Metastatic melanoma patients received first-line pembrolizumab or nivolumab plus ipilimumab.

Whole-study findings and limits: PBMC repertoires of eventual disease-control patients split at W3 into clonality or diversity gains.

Germline V gives CDR1 SGHRS, CDR2 YFSETQ. Between the trimmed V and J ends, which lost 0 bases and 4 bases, there was a span of 10 bases. CDR3 length: 15 amino acids. Libraries were prepared by immunoSEQ multiplex PCR; TCRdb keeps only in-frame clonotypes and omits some of them. This sample yields about 15,000 clones, of which about 94% are seen a single time; about 0.85% belongs to the top ten. Time point meaning: week 3, after first cycle of checkpoint inhibitor. One draw preceded checkpoint blockade; another followed its first cycle at week 3. Prior systemic cancer therapy, immunosuppressant use and other active malignancies excluded patients. With respect to this clone: Its antigen is unidentified.

The material was blood, obtained from a patient treated with checkpoint blockade. The sequence was obtained from a human donor with melanoma. The V gene is TRBV5-1, the J gene TRBJ2-2; no firm D call. Here the CDR3 DNA reads TGCGCCAGCAGCTTGGAACCGCTGGGCACCGGGGAGCTGTTTTTT. This encodes CASSLEPLGTGELFF.